This TCR beta chain was identified during a study of cytomegalovirus exposure and HLA in healthy donors. Findings and caveats of the study: Across donors, most TCRs were seen rarely, yet some public ones were widespread. HLA restriction was apparent for most CMV-associated TCR beta chains in a later analysis. Some TCR beta chains (roughly 150 of them) were listed as cytomegalovirus-associated.

Note on this clone: Antigen specificity is unknown.

60 Vbeta and 13 Jbeta primers were used in PCR. TCRdb's copy holds only in-frame clones and misses some; the assay was immunoSEQ multiplex PCR. In the table there are 150,000 to 200,000 clones, around 72% of which are singletons. The donors (healthy individuals) were bone marrow donors. Trimming took off 1 base at V and 4 bases at J, with 13 bases between the two ends. Germline CDR1 reads SNHLY; CDR2 reads FYNNEI. This CDR3 is 15 amino acids long. The clonotype comes from a man aged 50-60 years in good health and CMV-seronegative. The V gene is TRBV2, the J gene TRBJ1-2, with a tentative D call TRBD1 (5 bases). Source material: PBMCs. The CDR3 sequence is CASSEGQMRLYGYTF. The CDR3 DNA follows: TGTGCCAGCAGTGAAGGACAGATGAGACTCTATGGCTACACCTTC.